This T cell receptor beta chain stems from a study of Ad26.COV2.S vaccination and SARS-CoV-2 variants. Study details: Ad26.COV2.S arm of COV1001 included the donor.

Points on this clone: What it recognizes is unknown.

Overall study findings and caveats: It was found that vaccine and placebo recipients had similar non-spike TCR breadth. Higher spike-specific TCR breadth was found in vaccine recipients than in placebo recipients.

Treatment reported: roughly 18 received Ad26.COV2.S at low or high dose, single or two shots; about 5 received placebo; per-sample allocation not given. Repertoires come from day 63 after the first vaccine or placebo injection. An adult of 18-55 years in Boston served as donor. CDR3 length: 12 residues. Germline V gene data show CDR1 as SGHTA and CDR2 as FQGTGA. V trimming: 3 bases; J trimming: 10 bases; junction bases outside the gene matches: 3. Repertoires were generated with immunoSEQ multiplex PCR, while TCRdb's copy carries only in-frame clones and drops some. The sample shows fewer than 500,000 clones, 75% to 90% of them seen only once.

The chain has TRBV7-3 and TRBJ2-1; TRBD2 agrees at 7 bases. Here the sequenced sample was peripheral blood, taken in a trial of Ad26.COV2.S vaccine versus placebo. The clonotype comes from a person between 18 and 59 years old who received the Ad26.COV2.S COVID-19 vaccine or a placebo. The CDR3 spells CASSFREGEQFF. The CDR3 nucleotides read TGTGCCAGCAGCTTCAGGGAGGGGGAGCAGTTCTTC.